This T cell receptor (beta chain) is drawn from a study of radiotherapy plus CTLA-4 blockade in lung cancer. With regard to this clone: The antigen remains undetermined.

Study-wide points: In blood, after radiotherapy plus ipilimumab, tumor-derived TCR clones expanded. Per reports, early blood T cell clone dynamics, plus interferon-beta, forecast response most strongly.

Clones were read by immunoSEQ multiplex PCR, and TCRdb kept only the in-frame ones, dropping some. The table includes about 56,000 clones, more than 60% detected once. The sequencing here drew on peripheral blood, taken from a patient treated with radiotherapy plus ipilimumab. The TCR comes from a human donor with non-small cell lung cancer who had a complete response to radiotherapy plus ipilimumab.

CDR3: CASSYDRDNTGELFF. The CDR3 DNA reads TGTGCCAGCTCCTATGACAGGGACAACACCGGGGAGCTGTTTTTT. The chain employs TRBV6-5 and TRBJ2-2; 7 bases fit TRBD1. Trimming cost V 8 bases and J 2 bases; bases outside gene matches: 8. The CDR3 sequence is 15 residues long. Germline V gene sequence: CDR1 MNHEY, CDR2 SVGAGI.